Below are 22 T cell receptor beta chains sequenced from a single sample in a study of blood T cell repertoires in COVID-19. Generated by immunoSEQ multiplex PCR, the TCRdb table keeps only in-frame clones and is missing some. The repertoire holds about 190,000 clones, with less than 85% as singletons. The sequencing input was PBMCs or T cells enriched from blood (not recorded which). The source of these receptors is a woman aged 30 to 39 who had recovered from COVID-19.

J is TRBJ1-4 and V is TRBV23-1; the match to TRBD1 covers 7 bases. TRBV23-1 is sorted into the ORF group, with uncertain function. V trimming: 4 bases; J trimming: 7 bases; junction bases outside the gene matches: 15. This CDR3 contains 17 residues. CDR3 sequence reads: CASSLGGDSLVTEKLFF. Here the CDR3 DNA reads TGCGCCAGCAGTCTAGGAGGGGACAGTCTGGTGACTGAAAAACTGTTTTTT.

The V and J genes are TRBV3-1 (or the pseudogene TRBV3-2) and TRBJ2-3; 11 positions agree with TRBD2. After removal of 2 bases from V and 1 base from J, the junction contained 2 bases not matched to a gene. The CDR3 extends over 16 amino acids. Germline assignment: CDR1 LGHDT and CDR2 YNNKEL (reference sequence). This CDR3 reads CASSQRTSGRTDTQYF. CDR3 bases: TGTGCCAGCAGCCAACGGACTAGCGGGCGCACAGATACGCAGTATTTT.

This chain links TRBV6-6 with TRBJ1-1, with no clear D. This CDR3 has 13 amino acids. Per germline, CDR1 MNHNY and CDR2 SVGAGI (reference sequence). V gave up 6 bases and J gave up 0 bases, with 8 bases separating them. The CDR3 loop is CASRLDLNTEAFF. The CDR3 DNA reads TGTGCCAGCAGGTTGGACTTGAACACTGAAGCTTTCTTT.

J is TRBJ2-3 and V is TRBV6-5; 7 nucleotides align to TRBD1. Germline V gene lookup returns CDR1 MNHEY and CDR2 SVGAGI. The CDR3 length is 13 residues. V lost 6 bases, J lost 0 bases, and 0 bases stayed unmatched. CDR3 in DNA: TGTGCCAGCAGGGACAGGAGCACAGATACGCAGTATTTT. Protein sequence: CASRDRSTDTQYF.

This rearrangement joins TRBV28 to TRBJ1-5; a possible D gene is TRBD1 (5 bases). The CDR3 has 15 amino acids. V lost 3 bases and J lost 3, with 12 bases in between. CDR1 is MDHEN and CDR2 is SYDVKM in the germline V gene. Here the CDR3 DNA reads TGTGCCAGCAGTTTGCCAGTGGGACTCAATCAGCCCCAGCATTTT. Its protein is CASSLPVGLNQPQHF.

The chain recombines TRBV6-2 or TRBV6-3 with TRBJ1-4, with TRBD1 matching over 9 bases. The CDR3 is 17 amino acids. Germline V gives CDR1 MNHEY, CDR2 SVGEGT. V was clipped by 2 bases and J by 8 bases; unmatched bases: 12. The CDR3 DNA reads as TGTGCCAGCAGTTACGATGGGACAGGGAGCGGAAGAGAAAAACTGTTTTTT. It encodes CASSYDGTGSGREKLFF.

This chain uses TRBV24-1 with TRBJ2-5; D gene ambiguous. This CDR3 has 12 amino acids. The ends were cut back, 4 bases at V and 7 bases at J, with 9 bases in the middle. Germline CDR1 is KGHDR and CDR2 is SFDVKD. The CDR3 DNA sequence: TGTGCCACCAGTGACCGAGATTGGACCCAGTACTTC. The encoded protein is CATSDRDWTQYF.

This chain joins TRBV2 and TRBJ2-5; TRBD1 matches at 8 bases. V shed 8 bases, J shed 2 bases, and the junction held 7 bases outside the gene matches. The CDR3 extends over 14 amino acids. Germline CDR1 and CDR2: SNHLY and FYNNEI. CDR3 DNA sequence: TGTGCCAGCGTCGACAGGGGCGCACAAGAGACCCAGTACTTC. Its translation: CASVDRGAQETQYF. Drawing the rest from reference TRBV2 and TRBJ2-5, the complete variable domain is EPEVTQTPSHQVTQMGQEVILRCVPISNHLYFYWYRQILGQKVEFLVSFYNNEISEKSEIFDDQFSVERPDGSNFTLKIRSTKLEDSAMYFCASVDRGAQETQYFGPGTRLLVL.

The CDR3 here is CASSSPTEGSLSYEQYF. The CDR3 DNA sequence: TGTGCCAGCAGTTCGCCCACGGAGGGGTCGCTCTCCTACGAGCAGTACTTC. The chain employs TRBV27 and TRBJ2-7; TRBD2 is a possible D gene (6 bases). V was pared by 4 bases and J by 0 bases, with 19 bases between. This CDR3 spans 17 amino acids. Germline V CDR1 and CDR2: MNHEY, SMNVEV (reference sequence).

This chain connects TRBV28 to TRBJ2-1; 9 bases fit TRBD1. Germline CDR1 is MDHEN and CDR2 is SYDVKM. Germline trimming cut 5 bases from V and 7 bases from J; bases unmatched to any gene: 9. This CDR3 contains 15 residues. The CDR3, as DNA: TGTGCCAGCAGTGATCCGGGACAGGGAATTAATGAGCAGTTCTTC. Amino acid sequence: CASSDPGQGINEQFF.

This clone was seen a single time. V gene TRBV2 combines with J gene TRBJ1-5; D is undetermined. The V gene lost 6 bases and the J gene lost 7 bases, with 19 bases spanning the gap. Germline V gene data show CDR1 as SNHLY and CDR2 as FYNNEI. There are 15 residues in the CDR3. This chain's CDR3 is CASSSKRTNGQPQHF. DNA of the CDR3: TGTGCCAGCAGCTCGAAGAGGACTAATGGGCAGCCCCAGCATTTT.

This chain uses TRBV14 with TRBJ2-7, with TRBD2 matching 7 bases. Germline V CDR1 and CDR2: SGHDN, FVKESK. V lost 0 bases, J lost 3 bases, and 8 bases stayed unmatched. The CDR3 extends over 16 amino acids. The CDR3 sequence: CASSQDIGLADYEQYF. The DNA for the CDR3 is TGTGCCAGCAGCCAAGATATTGGTCTAGCGGACTACGAGCAGTACTTC. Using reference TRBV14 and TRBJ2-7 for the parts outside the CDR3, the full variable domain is EAGVTQFPSHSVIEKGQTVTLRCDPISGHDNLYWYRRVMGKEIKFLLHFVKESKQDESGMPNNRFLAERTGGTYSTLKVQPAELEDSGVYFCASSQDIGLADYEQYFGPGTRLTVT.

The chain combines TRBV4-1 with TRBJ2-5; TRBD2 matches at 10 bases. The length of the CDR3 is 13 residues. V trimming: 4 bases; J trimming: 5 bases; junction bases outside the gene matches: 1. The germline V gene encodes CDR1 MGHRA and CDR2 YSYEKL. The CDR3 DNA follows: TGCGCCAGCAGCCTGGGACTAGCGGAGACCCAGTACTTC. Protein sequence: CASSLGLAETQYF.

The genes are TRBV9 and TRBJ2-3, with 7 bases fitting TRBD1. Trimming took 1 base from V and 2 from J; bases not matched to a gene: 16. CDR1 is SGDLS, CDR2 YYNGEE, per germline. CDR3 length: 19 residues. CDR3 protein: CASSVKNSGGPYLTDTQYF. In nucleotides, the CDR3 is TGTGCCAGCAGCGTAAAGAATTCAGGGGGTCCTTATCTCACAGATACGCAGTATTTT.

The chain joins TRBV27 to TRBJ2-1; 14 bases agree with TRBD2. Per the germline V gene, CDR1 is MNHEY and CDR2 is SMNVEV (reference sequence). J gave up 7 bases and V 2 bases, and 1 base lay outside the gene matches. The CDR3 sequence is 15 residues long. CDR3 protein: CASSLGTSGSNEQFF. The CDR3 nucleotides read TGTGCCAGCAGTTTAGGGACTAGCGGGAGTAATGAGCAGTTCTTC.

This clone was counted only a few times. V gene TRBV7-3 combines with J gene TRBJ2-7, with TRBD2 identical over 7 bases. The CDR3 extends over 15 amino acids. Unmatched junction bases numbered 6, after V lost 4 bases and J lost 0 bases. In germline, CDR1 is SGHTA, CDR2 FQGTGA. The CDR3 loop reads CASSSLAASSYEQYF. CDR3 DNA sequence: TGTGCCAGCAGCTCTCTAGCGGCAAGCTCCTACGAGCAGTACTTC.

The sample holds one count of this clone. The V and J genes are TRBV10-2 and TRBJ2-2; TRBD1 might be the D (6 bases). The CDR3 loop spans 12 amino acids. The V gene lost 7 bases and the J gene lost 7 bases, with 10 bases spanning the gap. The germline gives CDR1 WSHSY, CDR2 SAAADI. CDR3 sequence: CASTGVDGELFF. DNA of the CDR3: TGCGCCAGCACAGGGGTGGACGGGGAGCTGTTTTTT.

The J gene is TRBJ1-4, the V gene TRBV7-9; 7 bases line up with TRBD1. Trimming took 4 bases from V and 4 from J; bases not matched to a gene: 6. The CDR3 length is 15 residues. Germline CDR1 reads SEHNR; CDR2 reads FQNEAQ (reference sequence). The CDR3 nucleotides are TGTGCCAGCAGCTCTCGGGACAGCAATAATGAAAAACTGTTTTTT. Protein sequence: CASSSRDSNNEKLFF.

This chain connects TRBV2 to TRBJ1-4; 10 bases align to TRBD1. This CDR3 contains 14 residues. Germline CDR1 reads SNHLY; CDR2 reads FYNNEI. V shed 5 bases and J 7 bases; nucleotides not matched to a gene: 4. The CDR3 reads CASSKDRGGEKLFF. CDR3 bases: TGTGCCAGCAGTAAGGACAGGGGGGGTGAAAAACTGTTTTTT.

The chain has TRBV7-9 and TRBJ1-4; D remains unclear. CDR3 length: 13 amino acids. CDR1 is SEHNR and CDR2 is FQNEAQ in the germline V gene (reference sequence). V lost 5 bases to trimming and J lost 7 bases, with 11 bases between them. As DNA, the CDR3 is TGTGCCAGCAGCCCCCGGGTGGGTGAAAAACTGTTTTTT. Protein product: CASSPRVGEKLFF.

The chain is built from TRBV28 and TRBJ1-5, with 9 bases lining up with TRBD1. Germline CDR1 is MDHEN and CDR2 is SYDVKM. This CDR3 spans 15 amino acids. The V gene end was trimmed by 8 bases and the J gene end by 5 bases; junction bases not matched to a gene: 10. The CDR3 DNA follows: TGTGCCAGCCAAATTATGGGACAGGGAGATCAGCCCCAGCATTTT. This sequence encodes CASQIMGQGDQPQHF.

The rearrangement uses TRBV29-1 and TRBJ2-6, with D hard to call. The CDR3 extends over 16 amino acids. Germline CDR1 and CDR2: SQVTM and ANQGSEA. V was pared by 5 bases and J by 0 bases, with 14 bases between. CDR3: CSVRHGDNSGANVLTF. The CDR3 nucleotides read TGCAGCGTTCGACACGGCGACAACTCTGGGGCCAACGTCCTGACTTTC.